Listed here are 27 T cell receptor beta chains from one sample, sequenced in a study of blood T cell repertoires in COVID-19. TCRdb keeps only in-frame clones here, not all; method: immunoSEQ multiplex PCR. The table includes roughly 400,000 clones, roughly nine tenths detected once. Sequences were obtained from PBMCs or T cells enriched from blood (not recorded which). These receptors were taken from a young woman who had recovered from COVID-19.

CDR3: CARGHQWLASGAQVDNEQFF. The CDR3 region has the DNA TGTGCCAGGGGGCACCAGTGGTTGGCTAGCGGGGCGCAGGTGGACAATGAGCAGTTCTTC. The genes are TRBV19 and TRBJ2-1; TRBD2 matches 9 bases. The V and J ends lost 9 bases and 5 bases, in that order; junction bases with no gene match: 26. Germline CDR1 reads LNHDA; CDR2 reads SQIVND (reference sequence). This CDR3 has 20 amino acids.

The V call is TRBV5-6, the J call TRBJ1-1, with 7 positions matching TRBD1. The germline V gene encodes CDR1 SGHDT and CDR2 YYEEEE. This CDR3 is built from 14 residues. V shed 2 bases, J shed 5 bases, and the junction held 6 bases outside the gene matches. CDR3 loop: CASSLRQGPTEAFF. The CDR3 DNA reads as TGTGCCAGCAGCTTACGACAGGGACCGACTGAAGCTTTCTTT.

The chain has TRBV9 and TRBJ1-3; tentatively, D is TRBD1 (6 bases). The germline V gene encodes CDR1 SGDLS and CDR2 YYNGEE. This CDR3 is built from 17 residues. V was shortened by 3 bases and J by 4 bases, with 20 bases between the two germline ends. CDR3 in amino acids: CASSGRLTGVGGNTIYF. The CDR3 coding sequence is TGTGCCAGCAGCGGTAGGTTGACAGGAGTTGGCGGAAACACCATATATTTT.

This chain joins TRBV7-9 and TRBJ2-1; 9 bases line up with TRBD2. The V and J ends lost 4 bases and 5 bases, in that order; junction bases with no gene match: 6. CDR3 size: 15 residues. Germline CDR1 and CDR2: SEHNR and FQNEAQ (reference sequence). CDR3 DNA: TGTGCCAGCAGCTCGGCGGCTAGCGGGGACAATGAGCAGTTCTTC. It yields the protein CASSSAASGDNEQFF.

Only a few counts were recorded for this clone. V is TRBV7-8 and J is TRBJ1-3; unclear D gene. The germline V gene has CDR1 SGHVS and CDR2 FQNEAQ. V lost 3 bases, J lost 3 bases, and 15 bases lay in between. CDR3 length equals 16 residues. CDR3 residues: CASSFRGFGIGNTIYF. DNA for the CDR3: TGTGCCAGCAGCTTTCGAGGCTTTGGTATTGGAAACACCATATATTTT.

V is TRBV5-1 and J is TRBJ2-7, with 7 bases matching TRBD1. The V and J ends lost 1 base and 0 bases, in that order; junction bases with no gene match: 4. Germline CDR1 is SGHRS and CDR2 is YFSETQ. This CDR3 is 15 amino acids long. The CDR3, as DNA: TGCGCCAGCAGCTTGCAGACAGGGAGCTCCTACGAGCAGTACTTC. Protein: CASSLQTGSSYEQYF.

Of note for this clone: Other DNA sequences within the sample encode an identical CDR3. CDR3 DNA sequence: TGTGCCAGTAGTATAGCAGGGGGAGGTCAGCCCCAGCATTTT. It is translated as CASSIAGGGQPQHF. This chain joins TRBV19 and TRBJ1-5; 7 bases fit TRBD1. CDR3 size: 14 residues. In germline, CDR1 is LNHDA, CDR2 SQIVND (reference sequence). Losses at the gene ends were 1 base for V and 6 bases for J; bases not matched to a gene: 3.

The chain recombines TRBV7-3 with TRBJ1-3, with D uncertain. CDR1 is SGHTA, CDR2 FQGTGA, per germline. Trimming stripped 6 bases from V and 1 base from J, with 7 bases between. The CDR3 is 13 residues long. This CDR3 is CASREGSGNTIYF. CDR3 bases: TGTGCCAGCAGGGAGGGATCTGGAAACACCATATATTTT. Looking up the rest from reference TRBV7-3 and TRBJ1-3 gives the full variable domain: GAGVSQTPSNKVTEKGKYVELRCDPISGHTALYWYRQSLGQGPEFLIYFQGTGAADDSGLPNDRFFAVRPEGSVSTLKIQRTERGDSAVYLCASREGSGNTIYFGEGSWLTVV.

The chain couples TRBV29-1 to TRBJ2-7; perhaps TRBD2 as D (5 bases). In germline, CDR1 is SQVTM, CDR2 ANQGSEA. The CDR3 covers 11 residues. Trimming cost V 8 bases and J 4 bases, with 12 bases left between them. CDR3 amino acids: CSILREYEQYF. CDR3 coding DNA: TGCAGCATCCTTAGGGAGTACGAGCAGTACTTC.

The chain employs TRBV6-2 or TRBV6-3 and TRBJ1-2; D call uncertain. The germline V gene has CDR1 MNHEY and CDR2 SVGEGT. Trimming shortened V by 5 bases and J by 7 bases, and 14 bases separated the two germline ends. This CDR3 comprises 13 residues. CDR3 DNA sequence: TGTGCCAGCAGTCAACCTTCTTTGAGTGGCTACACCTTC. Residues: CASSQPSLSGYTF.

The CDR3, as DNA: TGTGCCAGCAGCTCCGGGACTAGCGGGAACCAAGAGACCCAGTACTTC. Translation gives CASSSGTSGNQETQYF. The gene calls are TRBV11-2 and TRBJ2-5, with 13 positions matching TRBD2. Trimming took 4 bases from V and 0 from J; bases not matched to a gene: 2. The germline CDR1 and CDR2 sequences are SGHAT and FQNNGV. This CDR3 contains 16 residues.

The chain couples TRBV4-2 to TRBJ1-5; a possible D gene is TRBD1 (6 bases). This CDR3 is built from 15 residues. Germline CDR1 and CDR2: LGHNA and YNFKEQ. V was clipped by 3 bases and J by 6 bases, with 15 bases between them. The CDR3 bases are TGTGCCAGCAGCCAGGAAACAGGGAGCCCTCAGCCCCAGCATTTT. Translation: CASSQETGSPQPQHF.

The chain joins TRBV19 to TRBJ1-3; a possible D gene is TRBD1 (5 bases). V was pared by 5 bases and J by 0 bases, with 11 bases between. CDR1 and CDR2 (germline): LNHDA, SQIVND (reference sequence). This CDR3 comprises 15 residues. The CDR3 DNA reads TGTGCCAGTAGTTTGGGACTCGACTCTGGAAACACCATATATTTT. Its protein product is CASSLGLDSGNTIYF.

The chain combines TRBV19 with TRBJ1-1; D might be TRBD1 (6 bases). The CDR3 contains 13 residues. Germline V gene sequence: CDR1 LNHDA, CDR2 SQIVND (reference sequence). V shed 7 bases and J shed 6 bases, with 15 bases lying between them. CDR3 in DNA: TGTGCCAGTAAAGCAGGGGTAGAGGCTGAAGCTTTCTTT. Translated: CASKAGVEAEAFF.

The chain carries TRBV5-6 and TRBJ1-6; tentative D call: TRBD1 (6 bases). With 0 bases removed from V and 9 bases from J, the gap between germline ends came to 10 bases. The CDR3 length is 14 residues. Per germline, CDR1 SGHDT and CDR2 YYEEEE. CDR3: CASSLEQGFSPLHF. DNA of the CDR3: TGTGCCAGCAGCTTGGAACAGGGCTTTTCACCCCTCCACTTT.

This clone was recorded once. J is TRBJ1-5 and V is TRBV28, with D maybe TRBD1 (5 bases). The CDR3 totals 16 residues. CDR1 is MDHEN and CDR2 is SYDVKM in the germline V gene. V shed 2 bases and J shed 4 bases, with 15 bases lying between them. The CDR3 loop reads CASSLGGAAQNQPQHF. CDR3 bases: TGTGCCAGCAGTTTAGGTGGGGCAGCGCAAAATCAGCCCCAGCATTTT.

The V and J genes are TRBV3-1 (or the pseudogene TRBV3-2) and TRBJ1-6; no firm D call. This CDR3 spans 14 amino acids. Germline-derived CDR1 and CDR2 are LGHDT and YNNKEL (reference sequence). V lost 0 bases and J 8 bases, leaving 8 bases between the germline ends. For the CDR3, the DNA is TGTGCCAGCAGCCAAGATTTCCGGGATTCACCCCTCCACTTT. Its protein is CASSQDFRDSPLHF.

The V call is TRBV28, the J call TRBJ2-1; tentative D call: TRBD1 (6 bases). The germline CDR1 and CDR2 sequences are MDHEN and SYDVKM. The CDR3 consists of 12 residues. V gave up 6 bases and J gave up 4 bases, with 7 bases separating them. The CDR3 DNA reads as TGTGCCAGCAGAACAGGGTACAATGAGCAGTTCTTC. The encoded protein is CASRTGYNEQFF.

This clone was recorded once. The V call is TRBV19, the J call TRBJ1-2, with D maybe TRBD1 (5 bases). This CDR3 has 16 residues. V lost 1 base and J lost 3, with 15 bases in between. CDR1 and CDR2 from the germline V gene are LNHDA and SQIVND (reference sequence). CDR3 sequence: CASSIAPGRGDYGYTF. CDR3 in DNA: TGTGCCAGTAGTATAGCCCCAGGGAGGGGCGACTATGGCTACACCTTC.

This chain joins TRBV28 and TRBJ1-2; 9 bases line up with TRBD1. V shed 6 bases, J shed 0 bases, and the junction held 8 bases outside the gene matches. Germline loops: CDR1 MDHEN, CDR2 SYDVKM. The CDR3 contains 16 residues. The CDR3 nucleotides read TGTGCCAGCAGGGGAACAGGGGGCTATTCTAACTATGGCTACACCTTC. It specifies CASRGTGGYSNYGYTF.

The chain links TRBV5-5 to TRBJ1-5; D not resolved. With 0 bases removed from V and 3 bases from J, the gap between germline ends came to 7 bases. Looked up from germline, CDR1 is SGHKS and CDR2 is YYEKEE (reference sequence). The CDR3 covers 14 residues. The CDR3 spells CASSLAGNNQPQHF. DNA of the CDR3: TGTGCCAGCAGCTTGGCGGGGAACAATCAGCCCCAGCATTTT.

This chain connects TRBV5-4 to TRBJ2-5, with 10 bases matching TRBD2. Germline V lookup: CDR1 SGHNT, CDR2 YYREEE (reference sequence). The J segment lost 3 bases and the V segment lost 4 bases, leaving 6 bases of the junction unmatched. The CDR3 is made up of 15 amino acids. This chain's CDR3 is CASSRASGGKETQYF. The CDR3 DNA reads TGTGCCAGCAGCCGAGCTAGCGGGGGTAAAGAGACCCAGTACTTC. Full variable domain (rest looked up from reference TRBV5-4 and TRBJ2-5): ETGVTQSPTHLIKTRGQQVTLRCSSQSGHNTVSWYQQALGQGPQFIFQYYREEENGRGNFPPRFSGLQFPNYSSELNVNALELDDSALYLCASSRASGGKETQYFGPGTRLLVL.

The CDR3 is CASSQEWEGNQPQHF. The CDR3 bases are TGCGCCAGCAGCCAAGAATGGGAGGGTAATCAGCCCCAGCATTTT. The chain couples TRBV4-3 to TRBJ1-5; no firm D call. The V gene's germline CDR1 is LGHNA and CDR2 YSLEER. The ends were cut back, 0 bases at V and 4 bases at J, with 10 bases in the middle. The CDR3 covers 15 residues.

The chain carries TRBV13 and TRBJ2-7; 8 bases are a match to TRBD2. The CDR3 runs 15 residues. Germline CDR1 PRHDT, CDR2 FYEKMQ (reference sequence). The V and J ends lost 0 bases and 4 bases, in that order; junction bases with no gene match: 5. CDR3 amino acids: CASSLGGGAFYEQYF. CDR3 in DNA: TGTGCCAGCAGCTTAGGCGGGGGGGCCTTTTACGAGCAGTACTTC.

The chain combines TRBV6-5 with TRBJ1-4, with 8 bases that match TRBD1. The germline gives CDR1 MNHEY, CDR2 SVGAGI. V was pared by 2 bases and J by 2 bases, with 4 bases of the junction left unmatched. The length of the CDR3 is 16 residues. CDR3 region: CASSYGRGLTNEKLFF. In DNA, the CDR3 is TGTGCCAGCAGTTACGGCAGGGGGCTGACTAATGAAAAACTGTTTTTT.

This CDR3 is CASSSGTGLETQYF. The CDR3 DNA reads TGTGCCAGCAGTTCCGGGACAGGGTTGGAGACCCAGTACTTC. This chain uses TRBV6-5 with TRBJ2-5; 9 bases map to TRBD1. The length of the CDR3 is 14 residues. V shed 4 bases and J 5 bases; nucleotides not matched to a gene: 5. The germline CDR1 and CDR2 sequences are MNHEY and SVGAGI.

This chain uses TRBV11-3 with TRBJ2-5, with D possibly TRBD1 on 5 matching bases. The CDR3 is 13 amino acids. Looked up from germline, CDR1 is SGHNT and CDR2 is YENEEA. V shed 0 bases and J shed 3 bases, with 5 bases lying between them. The CDR3: CASSLDREETQYF. CDR3 in DNA: TGTGCCAGCAGCTTAGACAGGGAAGAGACCCAGTACTTC.